The next 26 T cell receptor beta chains were all read from a single sample in a study of T-cell reconstitution after alpha-beta-depleted transplantation in children (TCRdb year 2016). The sample's treatment or condition, from its label and the paper: allogeneic hematopoietic cell transplantation with graft depleted of TCRalphabeta T cells and CD19 B cells. Library creation used PCR. The reads were generated on an Illumina HiSeq 2500. Molecular barcoding was employed in the preparation of TCR libraries, with unique molecular identifiers being used to normalize TCRbeta repertoire quantification. Starting from the raw public reads, TCRdb applied fastp trimming at Q25, assembled clones with MiXCR and retained in-frame beta chains. Rows with one shared CDR3 protein collapse into an entry with the most common genes and DNA. For this sample the table gives 100,000 or so distinct CDR3 sequences, of which 7.5% to 9.5% were detected only once. The ten biggest clones cover about a sixth of the sample.

The sequencing used PBMCs, collected before TCRalphabeta/CD19-depleted stem cell transplant. These receptors were collected from a boy younger than 10 with acute lymphoblastic leukemia, due to receive a stem cell transplant.

This clonotype has ten or more counts. This chain links TRBV7-9 with TRBJ2-2, with TRBD2 matching over 9 bases. V shed 2 bases, J shed 3 bases, and the junction held 4 bases outside the gene matches. This CDR3 is built from 16 residues. CDR1 and CDR2 (germline): SEHNR, FQNEAQ (reference sequence). As DNA, the CDR3 is TGTGCCAGCAGCTTAATAAGCGGGGGGCACACCGGGGAGCTGTTTTTT. Translation gives CASSLISGGHTGELFF.

This clonotype was counted ten times or more. The CDR3 is CSVRPSGTYEQYF. In DNA form, the CDR3 reads TGCAGCGTACGTCCTAGCGGCACCTACGAGCAGTACTTC. The chain links TRBV29-1 to TRBJ2-7; TRBD2 matches 7 bases. The junction had 7 bases not matched to a gene; V was cut back by 6 bases and J by 2 bases. The length of the CDR3 is 13 residues. Germline CDR1 reads SQVTM; CDR2 reads ANQGSEA.

This clonotype was observed a handful of times. The V call is TRBV7-2, the J call TRBJ2-1, with D possibly matching TRBD2 (6 bases). Looked up from germline, CDR1 is SGHTA and CDR2 is FQGNSA. The CDR3 sequence is 13 residues long. With 1 base removed from V and 13 bases from J, the gap between germline ends came to 14 bases. Here the CDR3 DNA reads TGTGCCAGCAGCTTAGGTCTCCGCGGGGAACAGTTCTTC. Protein: CASSLGLRGEQFF.

This clonotype was counted a few times. The V gene is TRBV3-1, the J gene TRBJ2-3, with TRBD2 identical over 10 bases. Germline V gene lookup returns CDR1 LGHDT and CDR2 YNNKEL (reference sequence). The CDR3 consists of 20 residues. J gave up 0 bases and V 3 bases, and 15 bases lay outside the gene matches. CDR3 protein: CASSQTAGGRLLSSTDTQYF. DNA for the CDR3: TGTGCCAGCAGCCAGACAGCGGGGGGGCGTTTATTGTCTAGCACAGATACGCAGTATTTT.

This clonotype was seen only a few times. The chain is built from TRBV9 and TRBJ1-6; no clear D gene. Per germline, CDR1 SGDLS and CDR2 YYNGEE. Trimming took 0 bases from V and 0 from J, leaving 4 bases between them. The CDR3 is 15 residues long. The CDR3 region is CASSVGGSYNSPLHF. CDR3 nucleotides: TGTGCCAGCAGCGTAGGGGGCTCCTATAATTCACCCCTCCACTTT.

The V gene is TRBV6-5, the J gene TRBJ1-1, with TRBD1 matching over 10 bases. CDR3 length: 13 residues. From germline, CDR1 is MNHEY and CDR2 SVGAGI. After removal of 4 bases from V and 10 bases from J, the junction contained 6 bases not matched to a gene. CDR3 DNA sequence: TGTGCCAGCAGTTCGACAGGGGGCGAACGAGCTTTCTTT. Residues: CASSSTGGERAFF.

This clonotype appeared many times. The rearrangement uses TRBV3-1 and TRBJ1-6; TRBD1 might be the D (6 bases). V lost 3 bases, J lost 6 bases, and 15 bases lay in between. The CDR3 loop spans 16 amino acids. The germline V gene encodes CDR1 LGHDT and CDR2 YNNKEL (reference sequence). CDR3 amino acids: CASSQMGGQSNSPLHF. The CDR3 DNA follows: TGTGCCAGCAGCCAGATGGGCGGACAGAGTAATTCACCCCTCCACTTT.

The rearrangement uses TRBV5-2 and TRBJ2-4; the listed D gene, TRBD1, was not tested against the DNA. TRBV5-2 is flagged as a pseudogene. There are 15 residues in the CDR3. The CDR3 region has the DNA TGTGCCATGGGCCACGGGGACCCCCGAGGAAACATTCAGTACTTC. This gives the protein CAMGHGDPRGNIQYF.

The chain uses TRBV5-4 and TRBJ2-3; D possibly matches TRBD1 or TRBD2 (5 bases each). The CDR3 sequence is 14 residues long. Germline assignment: CDR1 SGHNT and CDR2 YYREEE (reference sequence). Trimming took 4 bases from V and 1 from J, leaving 10 bases between them. The CDR3 DNA reads TGTGCCAGCAGCGGGACCGCCGGCACAGATACGCAGTATTTT. As protein: CASSGTAGTDTQYF. The full variable domain, in which reference TRBV5-4 and TRBJ2-3 provide the parts outside the CDR3, is ETGVTQSPTHLIKTRGQQVTLRCSSQSGHNTVSWYQQALGQGPQFIFQYYREEENGRGNFPPRFSGLQFPNYSSELNVNALELDDSALYLCASSGTAGTDTQYFGPGTRLTVL.

This clonotype was found many times. The V gene is TRBV12-3 or TRBV12-4, the J gene TRBJ1-6; D not certain. The CDR3 has 13 amino acids. The ends were cut back, 7 bases at V and 2 bases at J, with 6 bases in the middle. The CDR3 DNA follows: TGTGCCAGCACCTCGGCCTATAATTCACCCCTCCACTTT. Its protein is CASTSAYNSPLHF.

This clonotype was recorded at least ten times. The gene calls are TRBV24-1 and TRBJ2-1; the D is unclear. This CDR3 has 16 amino acids. Germline V gene data show CDR1 as KGHDR and CDR2 as SFDVKD. V dropped 2 bases and J dropped 3 bases, with 13 bases sitting between them. CDR3 DNA: TGTGCCACCAGTGATTCCCTGCGCCCTGTCTACAATGAGCAGTTCTTC. Its translation is CATSDSLRPVYNEQFF.

This clonotype appeared many times. The J gene is TRBJ2-3, the V gene TRBV10-3; weak D call: TRBD2 (6 bases). This CDR3 is built from 14 residues. Per germline, CDR1 ENHRY and CDR2 SYGVKD. V was pared by 6 bases and J by 6 bases, with 16 bases between. CDR3 region: CAISERSGGDTQYF. CDR3 nucleotides: TGTGCCATCAGCGAGAGGAGTGGAGGGGATACGCAGTATTTT.

CDR3 loop: CSASLREASPLHF. The DNA of the CDR3 is TGCAGTGCTAGTCTGAGGGAGGCTTCACCCCTCCACTTT. The J gene is TRBJ1-6, the V gene TRBV20-1; D gene uncertain. The germline V gene encodes CDR1 DFQATT and CDR2 SNEGSKA (reference sequence). The V end lost 3 bases, the J end lost 9 bases, and 12 bases lay between the germline ends. The CDR3 is 13 amino acids.

This clonotype has a count of ten or more. This rearrangement joins TRBV18 to TRBJ2-2; D remains unclear. CDR3 size: 13 residues. Trimming removed 4 bases at V and 1 base at J, with 4 bases between. Germline loops: CDR1 KGHSH, CDR2 LQKENI. The chain's CDR3 is CASSQENTGELFF. CDR3 bases: TGTGCCAGCTCACAGGAGAACACCGGGGAGCTGTTTTTT.

CDR3 loop: CASSLREPGQGLGTEAFF. The CDR3, as DNA: TGCGCCAGCAGCTTGCGGGAACCGGGACAGGGACTGGGCACTGAAGCTTTCTTT. V usage is TRBV5-1 and J usage is TRBJ1-1; the match to TRBD1 covers 9 bases. Germline lookup yields CDR1 SGHRS and CDR2 YFSETQ. The CDR3 contains 18 residues. The V and J ends lost 1 base and 4 bases, in that order; junction bases with no gene match: 14. Full variable domain (remainder filled in from reference TRBV5-1 and TRBJ1-1): KAGVTQTPRYLIKTRGQQVTLSCSPISGHRSVSWYQQTPGQGLQFLFEYFSETQRNKGNFPGRFSGRQFSNSRSEMNVSTLELGDSALYLCASSLREPGQGLGTEAFFGQGTRLTVV.

The CDR3 reads CASSQEVGYTF. The CDR3 region has the DNA TGTGCCAGCAGCCAGGAGGTTGGCTACACCTTC. This chain uses TRBV4-2 with TRBJ1-2; D is undetermined. Trimming stripped 3 bases from V and 7 bases from J, with 6 bases between. CDR1 and CDR2 from the germline V gene are LGHNA and YNFKEQ. The CDR3 has 11 amino acids.

This clonotype was detected a few times. The chain recombines TRBV29-1 with TRBJ1-6; TRBD1 aligns across 10 bases. V dropped 6 bases and J dropped 5; count of bases not matched to a gene: 4. CDR1 SQVTM and CDR2 ANQGSEA come from the germline V gene. This CDR3 region has 14 residues. The CDR3 nucleotides are TGCAGCGTAAGACAGGGGGCGAATAATTCACCCCTCCACTTT. Its translation: CSVRQGANNSPLHF.

J is TRBJ1-2 and V is TRBV12-3 or TRBV12-4; D is undetermined. The CDR3 length is 15 residues. The V gene lost 4 bases and the J gene lost 6 bases, with 18 bases spanning the gap. The CDR3 loop reads CASSSRTGLLDGYTF. For the CDR3, the DNA is TGTGCCAGCAGTTCGCGTACGGGCCTTTTGGATGGCTACACCTTC.

The gene calls are TRBV7-2 and TRBJ1-6; TRBD1 agrees at 8 bases. Germline V lookup: CDR1 SGHTA, CDR2 FQGNSA. With 5 bases clipped from V and 7 bases from J, the junction kept 7 bases outside the gene matches. CDR3 size: 15 residues. CDR3 sequence (DNA): TGTGCCAGCAGCAGTGGACAGGGATCAAATTCACCCCTCCACTTT. It is translated as CASSSGQGSNSPLHF.

This clonotype came up many times. The chain has TRBV7-9 and TRBJ2-1; unclear D gene. V was trimmed by 3 bases and J by 4 bases, leaving 4 bases between them. This CDR3 is 12 amino acids long. CDR1 and CDR2 (germline): SEHNR, FQNEAQ (reference sequence). Here the CDR3 DNA reads TGTGCCAGCAGCTTCGGATACAATGAGCAGTTCTTC. Amino acids: CASSFGYNEQFF.

This clonotype came up a few times. The chain has TRBV12-3 or TRBV12-4 and TRBJ1-4; TRBD1 aligns across 10 bases. The CDR3 totals 15 residues. Trimming cost V 5 bases and J 6 bases; bases outside gene matches: 6. In nucleotides, the CDR3 is TGTGCCAGCAGTATATGGGGGACAGGGGATGAAAAACTGTTTTTT. Encoded protein: CASSIWGTGDEKLFF.

This clonotype was observed at least ten times. The rearrangement joins TRBV12-3 or TRBV12-4 to TRBJ1-1; no definite D call. Between the trimmed V and J ends, which lost 6 bases and 0 bases, there was a span of 5 bases. This CDR3 spans 12 amino acids. The CDR3 bases are TGTGCCAGCAGGGTGATGAACACTGAAGCTTTCTTT. It codes for CASRVMNTEAFF.

This clonotype was observed a few times. The chain links TRBV19 to TRBJ2-5; D tentatively fits TRBD1 or TRBD2 (6 bases each). From germline, CDR1 is LNHDA and CDR2 SQIVND (reference sequence). The V gene lost 3 bases and the J gene lost 7 bases, with 21 bases spanning the gap. The CDR3 is made up of 16 amino acids. The CDR3 loop is CASSMGGRANPRTQYF. The CDR3 DNA is TGTGCCAGTAGTATGGGGGGCAGGGCCAACCCAAGGACCCAGTACTTC.

Many counts were recorded for this clonotype. The V gene is TRBV29-1, the J gene TRBJ2-7; D is perhaps TRBD1 (6 bases). CDR1 is SQVTM and CDR2 is ANQGSEA in the germline V gene. There are 13 residues in the CDR3. Trimming cost V 0 bases and J 7 bases, with 13 bases left between them. The DNA for the CDR3 is TGCAGCGTTGAAGATGACAGGCCCAGGGAGCAGTACTTC. Encoded protein: CSVEDDRPREQYF.

This clonotype was detected a few times. The V and J genes are TRBV11-2 and TRBJ2-7; 7 bases agree with TRBD1. Trimming took 3 bases from V and 4 from J; bases not matched to a gene: 3. The CDR3 extends over 13 amino acids. Germline V lookup: CDR1 SGHAT, CDR2 FQNNGV. The CDR3 region has the DNA TGTGCCAGCAGCTTTGGGACAGAGTACGAGCAGTACTTC. Residues: CASSFGTEYEQYF.

DNA of the CDR3: TGCGCCAGCAGCTCACACTACGAGCAGTACTTC. Encoded protein: CASSSHYEQYF. The V and J genes are TRBV5-1 and TRBJ2-7, with D uncertain. Trimming removed 3 bases from V and 3 bases from J, with 4 bases in between. Germline CDR1 is SGHRS and CDR2 is YFSETQ. The CDR3 extends over 11 amino acids.